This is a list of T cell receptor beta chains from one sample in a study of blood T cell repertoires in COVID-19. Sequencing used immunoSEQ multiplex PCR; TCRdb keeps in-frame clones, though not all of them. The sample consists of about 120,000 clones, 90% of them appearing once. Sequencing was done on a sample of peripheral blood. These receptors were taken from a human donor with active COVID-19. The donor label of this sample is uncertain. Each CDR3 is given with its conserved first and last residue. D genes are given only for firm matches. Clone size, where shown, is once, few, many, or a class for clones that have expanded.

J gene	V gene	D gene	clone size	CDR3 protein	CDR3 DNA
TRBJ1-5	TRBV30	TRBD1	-	CAWSKTGLQPQHF	TGTGCCTGGAGTAAGACAGGGCTACAGCCCCAGCATTTT
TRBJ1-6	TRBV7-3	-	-	CASSPVGGNSPLHF	TGTGCCAGCAGTCCTGTGGGCGGGAATTCACCCCTCCACTTT
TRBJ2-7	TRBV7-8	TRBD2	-	CASSLRTSSSYEQYF	TGTGCCAGCAGCTTAAGGACTAGCAGCTCCTACGAGCAGTACTTC
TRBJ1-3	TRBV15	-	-	CATSSGTIGNTIYF	TGTGCCACCAGCAGCGGGACAATTGGAAACACCATATATTTT
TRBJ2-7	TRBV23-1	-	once	CASSRGRVDGEQYF	TGCGCCAGCAGTCGGGGCAGGGTCGACGGCGAGCAGTACTTC
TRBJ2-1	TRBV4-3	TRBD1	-	CASSPGQGRMGNEQFF	TGCGCCAGCAGCCCGGGACAGGGGAGAATGGGCAATGAGCAGTTCTTC
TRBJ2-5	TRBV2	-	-	CASSDLEETQYF	TGTGCCAGCAGTGATTTAGAGGAGACCCAGTACTTC
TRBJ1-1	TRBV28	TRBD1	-	CASSSWTGTEAFF	TGTGCCAGCAGTTCCTGGACAGGCACTGAAGCTTTCTTT
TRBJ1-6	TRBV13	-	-	CASSNGQSNSPLHF	TGTGCCAGCAGCAACGGACAGAGTAATTCACCCCTCCACTTT
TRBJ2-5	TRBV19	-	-	CASSMAAGNQETQYF	TGTGCCAGTAGTATGGCGGCGGGGAACCAAGAGACCCAGTACTTC
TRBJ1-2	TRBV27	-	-	CASTPRGTPHAGYGYTF	TGTGCCAGCACACCTAGAGGAACACCCCACGCTGGCTATGGCTACACCTTC
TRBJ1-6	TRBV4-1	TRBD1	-	CASSHDRVYNSPLHF	TGCGCCAGCAGCCATGACAGGGTTTATAATTCACCCCTCCACTTT
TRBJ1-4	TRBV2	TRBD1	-	CASSPDRGPEKLFF	TGTGCCAGCAGCCCGGACAGGGGGCCTGAAAAACTGTTTTTT
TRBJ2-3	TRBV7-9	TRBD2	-	CASSSSGLEGTDTQYF	TGTGCCAGCAGCTCCTCCGGACTAGAAGGCACAGATACGCAGTATTTT
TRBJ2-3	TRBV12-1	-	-	CASSFISSYSPDTQYF	TGTGCCAGCAGCTTTATCTCGAGTTACTCCCCAGATACGCAGTATTTT
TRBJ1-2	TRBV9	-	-	CASSVSYNYGYTF	TGTGCCAGCAGCGTATCGTACAATTATGGCTACACCTTC
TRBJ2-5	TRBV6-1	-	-	CASSESYSETQYF	TGTGCCAGCAGTGAAAGCTATTCGGAGACCCAGTACTTC
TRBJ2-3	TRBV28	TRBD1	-	CASSPDRGPIDTQYF	TGTGCCAGCAGTCCCGACAGGGGGCCTATAGATACGCAGTATTTT
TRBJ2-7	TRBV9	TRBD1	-	CASSVGGTGHYEQYF	TGTGCCAGCAGCGTAGGAGGGACAGGGCACTACGAGCAGTACTTC
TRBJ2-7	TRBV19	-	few	CASSVSGSPAHEQYF	TGTGCCAGTAGTGTCTCCGGGTCCCCTGCTCACGAGCAGTACTTC
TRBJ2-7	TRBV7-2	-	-	CASSLAIRGNEQYF	TGTGCCAGCAGCTTGGCGATCCGGGGAAACGAGCAGTACTTC
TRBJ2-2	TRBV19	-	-	CASSKQGFGNTGELFF	TGTGCCAGTAGTAAACAGGGTTTCGGCAACACCGGGGAGCTGTTTTTT
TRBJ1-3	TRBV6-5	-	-	CASSRGFSGNTIYF	TGTGCCAGCAGCCGGGGATTCTCTGGAAACACCATATATTTT
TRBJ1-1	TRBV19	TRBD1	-	CASTPTGTGWNTEAFF	TGTGCCAGTACCCCAACCGGGACAGGGTGGAACACTGAAGCTTTCTTT
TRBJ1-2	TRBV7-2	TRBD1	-	CASSPPDRGRGYGYTF	TGTGCCAGCAGCCCGCCGGACAGGGGGAGGGGCTATGGCTACACCTTC
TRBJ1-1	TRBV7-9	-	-	CASSLGANTEAFF	TGTGCCAGCAGCTTAGGGGCGAACACTGAAGCTTTCTTT
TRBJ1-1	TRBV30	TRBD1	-	CALSRGPPEAFF	TGTGCCTTGAGCAGGGGGCCACCTGAAGCTTTCTTT
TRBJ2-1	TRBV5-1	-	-	CASSLEGSVVSYNEQFF	TGCGCCAGCAGCTTGGAAGGGAGTGTAGTCTCCTACAATGAGCAGTTCTTC
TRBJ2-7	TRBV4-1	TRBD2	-	CASSQASPGLAGGPYEQYF	TGCGCCAGCAGCCAAGCTTCACCGGGACTAGCGGGGGGGCCTTACGAGCAGTACTTC
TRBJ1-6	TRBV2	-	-	CASRKENSPLHF	TGTGCCAGCAGAAAGGAGAATTCACCCCTCCACTTT
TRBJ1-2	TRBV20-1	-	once	CSARGGYTF	TGCAGTGCCCGGGGTGGCTACACCTTC
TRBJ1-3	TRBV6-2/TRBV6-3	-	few	CASSYDRNGNTIYF	TGTGCCAGCAGTTACGACAGAAACGGAAACACCATATATTTT
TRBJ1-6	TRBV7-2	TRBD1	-	CASSTGTGIIIPLHF	TGTGCCAGCAGCACCGGGACAGGAATAATAATCCCCCTCCACTTT
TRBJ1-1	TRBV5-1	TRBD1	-	CASSRGTGETLNTEAFF	TGCGCCAGCAGCCGGGGGACAGGGGAAACACTGAACACTGAAGCTTTCTTT
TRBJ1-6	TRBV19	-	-	CASSPRTAQNRPFDNSPLHF	TGTGCCAGTAGTCCCCGGACAGCGCAAAACCGCCCCTTCGATAATTCACCCCTCCACTTT
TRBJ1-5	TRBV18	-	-	CASSPEYNQPQHF	TGTGCCAGCTCTCCAGAGTACAATCAGCCCCAGCATTTT
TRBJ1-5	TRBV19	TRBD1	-	CASSTDLSGGNQPQHF	TGTGCCAGTAGTACAGATTTATCAGGGGGAAATCAGCCCCAGCATTTT
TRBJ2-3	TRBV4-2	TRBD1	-	CASSQRTGDADTQYF	TGTGCCAGCAGCCAGCGGACAGGGGATGCAGATACGCAGTATTTT
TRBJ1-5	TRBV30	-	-	CAWSGQTNQPQHF	TGTGCCTGGAGTGGACAGACCAATCAGCCCCAGCATTTT
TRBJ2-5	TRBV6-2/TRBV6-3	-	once	CASSYPPQAQYF	TGTGCCAGCAGTTACCCTCCTCAGGCCCAGTACTTC
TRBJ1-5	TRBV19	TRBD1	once	CASSLSGTAGQPQHF	TGTGCCAGTAGTCTCTCCGGGACAGCAGGGCAGCCCCAGCATTTT
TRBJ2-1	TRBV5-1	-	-	CASSLPVSSYNEQFF	TGCGCCAGCAGCTTGCCCGTGAGCTCCTACAATGAGCAGTTCTTC